The T cell receptor (beta chain) described here comes from a study of control samples from healthy donors and cancer patients (dated by TCRdb to the early 2020s). The receptor library was made with the immunoSEQ multiplex PCR assay. TCRdb limited this immuneACCESS table to in-frame rearrangements with V and J called. A share of clones is missing; checked studies link under half to unresolved V genes, and the rest is unexplained. The sample yields 160,000 or so clones; over 85% were counted once. The top ten clones comprise about 8.5% of the sample. Points on this clone: Its antigen has not been determined. It has no much larger one-base neighbor in the sample; base qualities were not kept.

The CDR3 spans 11 residues, from the cysteine through the phenylalanine. The sequence is cut down to CDR3 DNA, 33 bases in frame from base 1. V sheds 3 bases and J sheds 9 bases, leaving 6 bases between their ends. This chain is built from TRBV12-3 or TRBV12-4 and TRBJ2-1; a confident D gene designation cannot be given. The receptor comes from a woman aged 40 to 55 in good health. Sequencing used blood. The DNA is TGTGCCAGCAGTTTGGTTACTGAGCAGTTCTTC. Translated, it gives CASSLVTEQFF.